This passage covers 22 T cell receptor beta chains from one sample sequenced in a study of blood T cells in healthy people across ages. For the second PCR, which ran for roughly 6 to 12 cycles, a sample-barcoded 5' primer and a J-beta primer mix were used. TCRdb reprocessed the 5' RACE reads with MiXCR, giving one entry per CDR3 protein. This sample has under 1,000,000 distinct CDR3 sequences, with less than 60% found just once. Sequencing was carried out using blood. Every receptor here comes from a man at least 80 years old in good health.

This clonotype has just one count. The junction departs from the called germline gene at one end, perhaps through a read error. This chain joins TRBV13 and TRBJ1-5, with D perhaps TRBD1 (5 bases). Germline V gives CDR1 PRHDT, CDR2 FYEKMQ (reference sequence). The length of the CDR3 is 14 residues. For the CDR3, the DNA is TGTGCCAGCAGCGTAGGCAGGGTAGATCAGCCCCAGCATTTT. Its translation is CASSVGRVDQPQHF. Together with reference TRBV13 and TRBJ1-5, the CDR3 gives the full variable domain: AAGVIQSPRHLIKEKRETATLKCYPIPRHDTVYWYQQGPGQDPQFLISFYEKMQSDKGSIPDRFSAQQFSDYHSELNMSSLELGDSALYFCASSVGRVDQPQHFGDGTRLSIL.

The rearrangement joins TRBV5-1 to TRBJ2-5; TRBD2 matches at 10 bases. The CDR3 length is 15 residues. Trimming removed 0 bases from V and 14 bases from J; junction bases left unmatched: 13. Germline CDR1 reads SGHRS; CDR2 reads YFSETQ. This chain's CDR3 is CASSLGSGRAYEHYF. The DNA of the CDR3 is TGCGCCAGCAGCTTGGGAAGCGGGAGGGCGTACGAGCATTACTTC.

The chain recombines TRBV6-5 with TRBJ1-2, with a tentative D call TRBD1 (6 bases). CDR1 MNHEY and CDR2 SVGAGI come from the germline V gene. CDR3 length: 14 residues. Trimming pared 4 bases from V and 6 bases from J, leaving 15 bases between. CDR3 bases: TGTGCCAGCAGTTTGGGGGGGCCCCTGGATGGCTACACCTTC. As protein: CASSLGGPLDGYTF.

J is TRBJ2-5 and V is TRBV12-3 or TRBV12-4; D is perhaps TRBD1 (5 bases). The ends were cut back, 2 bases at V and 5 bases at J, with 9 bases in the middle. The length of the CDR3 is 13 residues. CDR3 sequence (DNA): TGTGCCAGCAGTTTACAGGGTGGGGAGACCCAGTACTTC. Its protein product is CASSLQGGETQYF.

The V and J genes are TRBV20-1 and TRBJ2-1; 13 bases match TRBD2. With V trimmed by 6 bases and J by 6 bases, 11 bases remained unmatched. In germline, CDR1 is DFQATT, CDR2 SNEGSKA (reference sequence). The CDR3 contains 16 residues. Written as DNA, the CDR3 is TGCAGTGCAATGACTAGCGGGAGGTCCTTTGGCAATGAGCAGTTCTTC. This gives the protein CSAMTSGRSFGNEQFF.

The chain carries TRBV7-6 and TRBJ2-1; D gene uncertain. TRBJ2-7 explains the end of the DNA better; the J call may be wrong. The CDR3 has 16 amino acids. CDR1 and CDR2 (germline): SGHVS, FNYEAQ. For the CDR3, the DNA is TGTGCCAGCAGCTTAAGGCCAGCGCTCTCCTACAATGAGCAGTACTTC. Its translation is CASSLRPALSYNEQYF.

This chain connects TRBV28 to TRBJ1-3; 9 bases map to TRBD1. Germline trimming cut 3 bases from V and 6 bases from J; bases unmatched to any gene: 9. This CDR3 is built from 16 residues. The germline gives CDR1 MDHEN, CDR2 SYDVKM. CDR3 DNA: TGTGCCAGCAGTTTGTCCGGGACAGGGTTGGAAAACACCATATATTTT. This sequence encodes CASSLSGTGLENTIYF.

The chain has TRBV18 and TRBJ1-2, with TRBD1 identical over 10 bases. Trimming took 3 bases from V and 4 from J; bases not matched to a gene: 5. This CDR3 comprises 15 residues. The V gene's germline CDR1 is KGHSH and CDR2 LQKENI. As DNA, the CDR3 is TGTGCCAGCTCACCTCGGGACAGGGGAACCTATGGCTACACCTTC. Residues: CASSPRDRGTYGYTF.

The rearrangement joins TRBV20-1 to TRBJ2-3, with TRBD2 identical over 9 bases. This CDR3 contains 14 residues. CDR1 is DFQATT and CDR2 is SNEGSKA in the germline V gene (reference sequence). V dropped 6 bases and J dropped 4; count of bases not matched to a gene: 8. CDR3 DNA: TGCAGTGCGTACGGGACTAGCCCCGCAGATACGCAGTATTTT. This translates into CSAYGTSPADTQYF.

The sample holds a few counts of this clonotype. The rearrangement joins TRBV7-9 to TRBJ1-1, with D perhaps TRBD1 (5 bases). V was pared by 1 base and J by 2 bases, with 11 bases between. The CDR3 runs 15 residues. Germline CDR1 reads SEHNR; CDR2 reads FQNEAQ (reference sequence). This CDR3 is CASSLVRAGNTEAFF. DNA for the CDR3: TGTGCCAGCAGCTTAGTCAGGGCTGGAAACACTGAAGCTTTCTTT.

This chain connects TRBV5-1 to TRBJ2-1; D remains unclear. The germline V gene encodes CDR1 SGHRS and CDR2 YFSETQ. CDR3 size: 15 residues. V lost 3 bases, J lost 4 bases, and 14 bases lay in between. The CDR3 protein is CASSYPGVAYNEQFF. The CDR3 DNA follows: TGCGCCAGCAGCTACCCGGGTGTTGCGTACAATGAGCAGTTCTTC.

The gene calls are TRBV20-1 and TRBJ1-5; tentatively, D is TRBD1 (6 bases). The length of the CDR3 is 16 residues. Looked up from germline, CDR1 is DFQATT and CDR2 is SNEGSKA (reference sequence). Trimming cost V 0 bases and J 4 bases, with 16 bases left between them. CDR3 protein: CSARDSQDSYNQPQHF. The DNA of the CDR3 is TGCAGTGCTAGAGATTCCCAGGACAGTTATAATCAGCCCCAGCATTTT.

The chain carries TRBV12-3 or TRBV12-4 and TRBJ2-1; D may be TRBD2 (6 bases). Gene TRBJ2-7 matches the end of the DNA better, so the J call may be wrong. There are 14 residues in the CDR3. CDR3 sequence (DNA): TGTGCCAGCAGGACTAGGGCTTCCTACAATGAGCAGTACTTC. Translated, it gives CASRTRASYNEQYF.

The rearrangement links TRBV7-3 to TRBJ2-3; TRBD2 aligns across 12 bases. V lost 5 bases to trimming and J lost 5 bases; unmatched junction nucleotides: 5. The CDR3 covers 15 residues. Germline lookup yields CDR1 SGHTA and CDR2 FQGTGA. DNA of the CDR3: TGTGCCAGCAGCCGGAGACTAGCGGGAGAAGATACGCAGTATTTT. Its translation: CASSRRLAGEDTQYF. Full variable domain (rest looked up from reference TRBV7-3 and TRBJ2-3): GAGVSQTPSNKVTEKGKYVELRCDPISGHTALYWYRQSLGQGPEFLIYFQGTGAADDSGLPNDRFFAVRPEGSVSTLKIQRTERGDSAVYLCASSRRLAGEDTQYFGPGTRLTVL.

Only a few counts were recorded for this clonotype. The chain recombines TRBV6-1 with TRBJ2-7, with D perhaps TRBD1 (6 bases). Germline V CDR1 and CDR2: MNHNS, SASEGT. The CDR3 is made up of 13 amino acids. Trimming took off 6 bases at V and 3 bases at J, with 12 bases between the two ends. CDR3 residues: CASSETGNYEQYF. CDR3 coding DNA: TGTGCCAGCAGCGAAACAGGGAACTACGAGCAGTACTTC.

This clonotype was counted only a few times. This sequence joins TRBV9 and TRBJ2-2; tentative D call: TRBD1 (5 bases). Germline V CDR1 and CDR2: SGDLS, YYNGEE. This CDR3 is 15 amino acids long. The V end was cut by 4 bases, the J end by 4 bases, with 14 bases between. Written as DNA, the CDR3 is TGTGCCAGCAGCACAGGACGGACGGGCACCGGGGAGCTGTTTTTT. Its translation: CASSTGRTGTGELFF.

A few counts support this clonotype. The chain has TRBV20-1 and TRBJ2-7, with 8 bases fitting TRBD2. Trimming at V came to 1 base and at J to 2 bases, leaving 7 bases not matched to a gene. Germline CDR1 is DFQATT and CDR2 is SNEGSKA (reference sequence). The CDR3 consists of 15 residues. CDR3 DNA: TGCAGTGCTAGAGCTCCTAGCGGGTTCACCTACGAGCAGTACTTC. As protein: CSARAPSGFTYEQYF.

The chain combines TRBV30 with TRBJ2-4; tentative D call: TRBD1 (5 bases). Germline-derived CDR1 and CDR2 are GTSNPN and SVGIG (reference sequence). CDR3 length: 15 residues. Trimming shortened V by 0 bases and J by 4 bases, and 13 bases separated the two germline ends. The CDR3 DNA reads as TGTGCCTGGAGTGTAGACAGCCCCTTAAAAAACATTCAGTACTTC. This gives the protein CAWSVDSPLKNIQYF.

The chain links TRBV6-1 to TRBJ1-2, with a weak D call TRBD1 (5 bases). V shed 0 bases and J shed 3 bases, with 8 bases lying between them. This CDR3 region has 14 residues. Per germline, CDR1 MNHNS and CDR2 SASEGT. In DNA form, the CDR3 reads TGTGCCAGCAGTGAAGCGACAGCTTACTATGGCTACACCTTC. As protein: CASSEATAYYGYTF.

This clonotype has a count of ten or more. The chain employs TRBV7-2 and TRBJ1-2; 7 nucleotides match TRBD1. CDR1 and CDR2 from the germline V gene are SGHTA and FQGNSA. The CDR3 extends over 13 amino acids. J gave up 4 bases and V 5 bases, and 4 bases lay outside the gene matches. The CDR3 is CASSPDRVYGYTF. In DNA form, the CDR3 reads TGTGCCAGCAGCCCCGACAGGGTCTATGGCTACACCTTC.

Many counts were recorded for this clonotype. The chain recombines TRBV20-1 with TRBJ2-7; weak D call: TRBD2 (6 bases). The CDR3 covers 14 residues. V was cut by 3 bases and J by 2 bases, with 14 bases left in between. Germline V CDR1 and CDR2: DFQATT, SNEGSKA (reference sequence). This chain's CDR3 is CSASPEREPYEQYF. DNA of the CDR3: TGCAGTGCTAGCCCGGAACGGGAGCCCTACGAGCAGTACTTC.

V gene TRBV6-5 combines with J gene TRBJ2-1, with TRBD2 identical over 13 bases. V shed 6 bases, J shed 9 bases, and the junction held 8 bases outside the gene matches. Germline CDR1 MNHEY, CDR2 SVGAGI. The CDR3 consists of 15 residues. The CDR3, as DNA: TGTGCCAGCAGACGGACTAGCGGGAGCGGGAGTGAGCAGTTCTTC. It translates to CASRRTSGSGSEQFF.